Listed below are T cell receptor beta chains from one sample, sequenced in a study of radiation and T cells in renal cell carcinoma. TCRdb's table, derived via immunoSEQ multiplex PCR, lists solely in-frame clones and lacks some. The sample includes 150,000 to 200,000 clones, less than 90% of them seen just once. Specimen: blood, collected from a patient whose treatment included radiotherapy and nephrectomy. Source of these receptors: a woman aged 45-65 years with renal cell carcinoma. CDR3s include the opening cysteine and the closing phenylalanine or tryptophan. A D gene is named only where the DNA matches it firmly. Where a row states a size, it is once, few, many or the class of an expanded clone; other rows omit it.

TRBV29-1	TRBJ2-7	once	TRBD1	CSVERNRGEQYF	TGCAGCGTTGAAAGGAACAGGGGCGAGCAGTACTTC
TRBV14	TRBJ2-5	-	-	CASSRDLQETQYF	TGTGCCAGCAGCCGGGACTTGCAAGAGACCCAGTACTTC
TRBV7-3	TRBJ2-7	-	TRBD1	CASSSQGASSYEQYF	TGTGCCAGCAGCTCCCAGGGGGCTAGCTCCTACGAGCAGTACTTC
TRBV7-8	TRBJ2-7	-	TRBD2	CASSPGGGQYF	TGTGCCAGCAGCCCCGGGGGGGGGCAGTACTTC
TRBV6-6	TRBJ2-2	-	-	CASSLRTASDTGELFF	TGTGCCAGCAGTTTGAGGACAGCCTCGGACACCGGGGAGCTGTTTTTT
TRBV7-9	TRBJ2-1	-	-	CASSLVYSRDSYNEQFF	TGTGCCAGCAGCTTAGTTTATTCCCGGGACTCCTACAATGAGCAGTTCTTC
TRBV4-3	TRBJ2-1	-	TRBD2	CASSQASLAGSYNEQFF	TGCGCCAGCAGCCAAGCCTCACTAGCGGGGTCTTACAATGAGCAGTTCTTC
TRBV9	TRBJ1-1	-	TRBD1	CASSAGQAMNTEAFF	TGTGCCAGCAGCGCAGGACAGGCTATGAACACTGAAGCTTTCTTT
TRBV7-6	TRBJ2-3	-	TRBD1	CASSFSRTGADTQYF	TGTGCCAGCAGCTTTTCCCGAACAGGGGCAGATACGCAGTATTTT
TRBV7-9	TRBJ2-3	-	TRBD1	CASSSDRGRTDTQYF	TGTGCCAGCAGCTCCGACAGGGGGCGCACAGATACGCAGTATTTT
TRBV5-4	TRBJ2-7	-	TRBD1	CASSFPGQGKHEQYF	TGTGCCAGCAGCTTTCCGGGACAGGGTAAGCACGAGCAGTACTTC